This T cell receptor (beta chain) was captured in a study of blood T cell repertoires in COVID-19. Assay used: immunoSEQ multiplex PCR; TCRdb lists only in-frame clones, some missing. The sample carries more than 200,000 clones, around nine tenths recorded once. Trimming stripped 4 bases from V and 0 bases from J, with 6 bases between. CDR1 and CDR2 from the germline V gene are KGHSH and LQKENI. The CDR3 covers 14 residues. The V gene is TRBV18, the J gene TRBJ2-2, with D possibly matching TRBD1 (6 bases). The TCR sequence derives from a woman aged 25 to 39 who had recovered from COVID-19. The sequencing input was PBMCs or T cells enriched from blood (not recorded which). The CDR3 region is CASSRDTNTGELFF. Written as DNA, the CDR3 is TGTGCCAGCTCACGGGACACGAACACCGGGGAGCTGTTTTTT.